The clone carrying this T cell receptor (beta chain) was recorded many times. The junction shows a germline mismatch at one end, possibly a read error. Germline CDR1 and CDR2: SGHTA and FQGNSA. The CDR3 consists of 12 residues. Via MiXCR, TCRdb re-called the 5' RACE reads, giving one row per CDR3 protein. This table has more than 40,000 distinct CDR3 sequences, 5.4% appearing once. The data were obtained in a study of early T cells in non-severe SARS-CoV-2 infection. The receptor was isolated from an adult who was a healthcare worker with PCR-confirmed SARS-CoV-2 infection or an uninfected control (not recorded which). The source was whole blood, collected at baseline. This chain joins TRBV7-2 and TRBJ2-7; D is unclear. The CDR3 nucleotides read TGTGCCAGCAGCTTAGTTCCAGCCCGATGGAACTTC. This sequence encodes CASSLVPARWNF.